This T cell receptor (beta chain) came from a study of cytomegalovirus exposure and HLA in healthy donors. General study findings and limits: The authors enumerated 150 to 200 TCR beta chains as linked to cytomegalovirus.

Using immunoSEQ multiplex PCR, the repertoire was profiled, and TCRdb retains in-frame clones only, with some absent. The sample carries 150,000 to 250,000 clones, more than 65% recorded once. V was pared by 0 bases and J by 14 bases, with 9 bases of the junction left unmatched. CDR1 and CDR2 (germline): MNHEY, SVGAGI. This CDR3 contains 14 residues. Turning to this clone: Antigen unknown.

The receptor's source is a woman younger than 45 in good health and CMV-seropositive. The sample comprised PBMCs. The V call is TRBV6-5, the J call TRBJ2-1; 8 bases map to TRBD2. This CDR3 reads CASSYSRASGLKFF. The CDR3 DNA reads TGTGCCAGCAGTTACTCGAGAGCTAGCGGGCTTAAGTTCTTC.